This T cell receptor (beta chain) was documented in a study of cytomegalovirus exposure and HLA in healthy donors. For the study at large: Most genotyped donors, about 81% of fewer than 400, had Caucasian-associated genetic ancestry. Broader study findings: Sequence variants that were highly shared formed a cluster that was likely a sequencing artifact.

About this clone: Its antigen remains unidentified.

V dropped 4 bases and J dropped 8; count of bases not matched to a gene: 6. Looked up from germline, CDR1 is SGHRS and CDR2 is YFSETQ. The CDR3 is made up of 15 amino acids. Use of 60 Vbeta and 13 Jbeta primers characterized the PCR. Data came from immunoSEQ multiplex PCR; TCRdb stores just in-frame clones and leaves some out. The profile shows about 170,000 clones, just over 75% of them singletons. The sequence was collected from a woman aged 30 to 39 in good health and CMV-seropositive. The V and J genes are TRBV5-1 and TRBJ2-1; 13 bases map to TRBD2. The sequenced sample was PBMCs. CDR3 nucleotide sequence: TGCGCCAGCAGCGGGGGGACTAGCGGGACCTATGAGCAGTTCTTC. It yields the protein CASSGGTSGTYEQFF.